These 10 T cell receptor beta chains were all obtained from the same sample, sequenced in a study of T cell responses to AZD1222 COVID-19 vaccine. The assay was immunoSEQ multiplex PCR, and TCRdb's table has in-frame clones only and misses some. The sample holds 100,000 to 150,000 clones, roughly 90% seen once. Here the sequenced sample was peripheral blood, taken on day 0 of AZD1222 vaccination. Receptors originate from an adult in good health.

V gene TRBV2 combines with J gene TRBJ2-1, with 7 positions matching TRBD2. V shed 11 bases, J shed 10 bases, and the junction held 14 bases outside the gene matches. The CDR3 consists of 13 residues. CDR1 is SNHLY, CDR2 FYNNEI, per germline. CDR3 sequence: CALGTAGVGEQFF. The CDR3, as DNA: TGTGCCCTCGGTACTGCGGGGGTCGGGGAGCAGTTCTTC. Looking up the rest from reference TRBV2 and TRBJ2-1 gives the full variable domain: EPEVTQTPSHQVTQMGQEVILRCVPISNHLYFYWYRQILGQKVEFLVSFYNNEISEKSEIFDDQFSVERPDGSNFTLKIRSTKLEDSAMYFCALGTAGVGEQFFGPGTRLTVL.

This chain uses TRBV19 with TRBJ2-1, with 12 positions matching TRBD2. V lost 5 bases and J lost 12; bases outside the gene matches: 14. The CDR3 length is 16 residues. Germline V lookup: CDR1 LNHDA, CDR2 SQIVND (reference sequence). The CDR3 nucleotides are TGTGCCAGTAGTCCCCTACTAGCGGGAGGTAACCTGGGGCAGTTCTTC. Amino acids: CASSPLLAGGNLGQFF.

The V gene is TRBV3-1 (or the pseudogene TRBV3-2), the J gene TRBJ2-1, with D possibly TRBD2 on 6 matching bases. The germline V gene has CDR1 LGHDT and CDR2 YNNKEL (reference sequence). The germline V and J ends were trimmed by 0 bases and 7 bases, with 16 bases remaining between them. The CDR3 spans 16 residues. The CDR3 nucleotides are TGTGCCAGCAGCCAAGAGGGGACGTGGGAGGAAAATGAGCAGTTCTTC. It yields the protein CASSQEGTWEENEQFF.

The genes are TRBV7-2 and TRBJ1-1, with unresolved D. CDR1 and CDR2 from the germline V gene are SGHTA and FQGNSA. This CDR3 contains 14 residues. The V gene lost 1 base and the J gene lost 5 bases, with 11 bases spanning the gap. CDR3 amino acids: CASSLGGVYTEAFF. The CDR3 coding sequence is TGTGCCAGCAGCTTAGGAGGTGTTTATACTGAAGCTTTCTTT.

The chain uses TRBV28 and TRBJ2-1; maybe TRBD2 (5 bases). This CDR3 region has 14 residues. Germline-derived CDR1 and CDR2 are MDHEN and SYDVKM. Trimming pared 5 bases from V and 4 bases from J, leaving 12 bases between. This CDR3 is CASSPELGYNEQFF. DNA for the CDR3: TGTGCCAGCAGTCCCGAACTAGGTTACAATGAGCAGTTCTTC.

In its sample, this clone was seen once. CDR3: CATSDSLVIYNEQFF. CDR3 nucleotides: TGTGCCACCAGTGATTCCCTCGTAATTTACAATGAGCAGTTCTTC. This sequence joins TRBV24-1 and TRBJ2-1; no reliable D call. Germline V gene data show CDR1 as KGHDR and CDR2 as SFDVKD. The CDR3 is 15 residues long. The V gene lost 2 bases and the J gene lost 4 bases, with 11 bases spanning the gap.

The chain combines TRBV19 with TRBJ2-7; D assignment may be TRBD1 or TRBD2 (6 bases each). Trimming removed 4 bases from V and 7 bases from J, with 23 bases in between. Germline loops: CDR1 LNHDA, CDR2 SQIVND (reference sequence). The CDR3 loop spans 16 amino acids. The CDR3 DNA follows: TGTGCCAGTAGTACCCCTTATGGGGGGCTGTTAGGGGAGCAGTACTTC. This translates into CASSTPYGGLLGEQYF. Full variable domain (outside the CDR3, taken from reference TRBV19 and TRBJ2-7): DGGITQSPKYLFRKEGQNVTLSCEQNLNHDAMYWYRQDPGQGLRLIYYSQIVNDFQKGDIAEGYSVSREKKESFPLTVTSAQKNPTAFYLCASSTPYGGLLGEQYFGPGTRLTVT.

This chain uses TRBV27 with TRBJ1-1; unclear D gene. Trimming removed 6 bases at V and 1 base at J, with 12 bases between. This CDR3 spans 14 amino acids. Germline loops: CDR1 MNHEY, CDR2 SMNVEV (reference sequence). The CDR3 is CASSPRGGNTEAFF. The DNA of the CDR3 is TGTGCCAGCAGCCCCCGCGGCGGGAACACTGAAGCTTTCTTT.

The chain links TRBV3-1 (or the pseudogene TRBV3-2) to TRBJ2-3; possibly TRBD2 for D (6 bases). The CDR3 is made up of 16 amino acids. Trimming removed 3 bases at V and 1 base at J, with 14 bases between. Germline values: CDR1 LGHDT, CDR2 YNNKEL (reference sequence). The CDR3 reads CASSQGWRGRTDTQYF. Here the CDR3 DNA reads TGTGCCAGCAGCCAGGGGTGGCGGGGACGCACAGATACGCAGTATTTT.

The rearrangement uses TRBV18 and TRBJ2-1; 10 bases agree with TRBD1. V lost 6 bases to trimming and J lost 4 bases; unmatched junction nucleotides: 6. This CDR3 region has 15 residues. Germline CDR1 is KGHSH and CDR2 is LQKENI. CDR3 coding DNA: TGTGCCAGCTCGCCAGGACAGGGGGTTTACAATGAGCAGTTCTTC. Translating it yields CASSPGQGVYNEQFF.